This entry describes one T cell receptor beta chain. Its antigen is unknown. Libraries were prepared by immunoSEQ multiplex PCR; TCRdb keeps only in-frame clonotypes and omits some of them. The table includes 80,000 to 85,000 clones, 75% to 95% detected once. These data come from a study of T cell responses to AZD1222 COVID-19 vaccine. Whole-study results and caveats: Baseline seropositives among AZD1222 recipients totaled only 6 or 7. There were vaccine-associated CD4 TCRs across spike, dominant at 160-218 and 743-854. White British donors predominated, females outnumbered males, and clonal diversity was possibly underestimated.

The J segment lost 7 bases and the V segment lost 4 bases, leaving 12 bases of the junction unmatched. There are 16 residues in the CDR3. CDR1 SGHTA and CDR2 FQGTGA come from the germline V gene. Recipients boosted at about 4 weeks or about 12 weeks are pooled. The TCR originated in an adult who received the AZD1222 COVID-19 vaccine. This rearrangement joins TRBV7-3 to TRBJ2-2; TRBD2 matches 7 bases. The sequences come from peripheral blood, collected 28 days after the second AZD1222 dose. CDR3 nucleotide sequence: TGTGCCAGCAGCTCGACCGGGACCCCGGGAGGCGGGGAGCTGTTTTTT. Protein sequence: CASSSTGTPGGGELFF.